This TCR beta chain was sequenced during a study of shared clonotypes between healthy human individuals. Researchers reported that CD8 memory united CD45RO+ cells with CCR7-negative CD45RA+ TemRA cells. The assay was immunoSEQ multiplex PCR, and TCRdb's table has in-frame clones only and misses some. The sample yields under 85,000 clones, around 57% seen once. Study conclusions and caveats: Naive subsets generally had larger estimated richness than memory subsets. Approximately 5.1% was the fraction of naive CD4 clonotypes found shared across several donors.

The V and J ends lost 3 bases and 5 bases respectively, with 12 bases between them. The V gene's germline CDR1 is LNHDA and CDR2 SQIVND (reference sequence). The CDR3 spans 14 residues. About this clone: As yet, its antigen is unknown.

The clonotype was recovered from a man aged 30 to 39 in good health. The V gene is TRBV19, the J gene TRBJ2-3; maybe TRBD1 (6 bases). Input material: memory CD8+ T cells sorted from blood. Noted subset: CD45RO+ cells pooled with CCR7-negative TemRA cells. CDR3 in amino acids: CASSMSTGRDTQYF. CDR3 sequence (DNA): TGTGCCAGTAGTATGTCAACAGGGAGAGATACGCAGTATTTT.